This TCR beta chain was captured in a study of T cell changes during pregnancy in multiple sclerosis. The assay was immunoSEQ multiplex PCR, and TCRdb's table has in-frame clones only and misses some. The sample yields around 30,000 clones, approximately 89% seen once. Germline-derived CDR1 and CDR2 are SEHNR and FQNEAQ (reference sequence). The CDR3 is made up of 17 amino acids. J gave up 1 base and V 0 bases, and 6 bases lay outside the gene matches. The receptor comes from a female donor with multiple sclerosis, enrolled in a pregnancy study. The sample consisted of CD8+ T cells from peripheral blood mononuclear cells, taken in the first trimester of pregnancy. The V and J genes are TRBV7-9 and TRBJ2-7; 10 positions agree with TRBD2. DNA of the CDR3: TGTGCCAGCAGCTTAGCGCCTAGCGGGAGTTTATCCTACGAGCAGTACTTC. Its protein product is CASSLAPSGSLSYEQYF.